This entry describes one TCR beta chain. The antigen is undetermined. This specimen belongs to a study of vaccination effects on CD4 cells after COVID-19. As for the study in general: The study obtained samples from a couple of convalescent patients 16 days and one week before vaccination.

V shed 5 bases and J shed 0 bases, with 16 bases lying between them. Germline V gene lookup returns CDR1 SEHNR and CDR2 FQNEAQ (reference sequence). The CDR3 covers 16 residues. Viral peptide pools were used in the ViraFEST assay to expand antigen-specific CD4+ T cells, and sequencing came afterward. Subsequent to roughly 9 days of culture, CD4+ T cells were isolated. A PCR test confirmed that the person had SARS-CoV-2 infection between March and December 2020. Researchers reported culturing over 1.5 million PBMC in each well, adding approximately 10 IU/ml IL-2 and 10 ug/ml peptides. Profiling relied on immunoSEQ multiplex PCR, and the TCRdb table lists in-frame clones only, not all of them. The sample has approximately 37,000 clones; around 75% are singletons.

This receptor was identified in a human donor who had a prior SARS-CoV-2 infection. The sample in question was CD4+ T cells from PBMCs cultured with a peptide pool, obtained before COVID-19 vaccination. This chain joins TRBV7-9 and TRBJ1-2; maybe TRBD1 (5 bases). The CDR3 DNA reads TGTGCCAGCAGCCCCCTGGGGGGGGGAACTAACTATGGCTACACCTTC. Amino acid sequence: CASSPLGGGTNYGYTF.